A single sample is the source of the 26 T cell receptor beta chains below, sequenced in a study of blood T cell repertoires in COVID-19. The method was immunoSEQ multiplex PCR; TCRdb's version includes in-frame clones alone and lacks a portion of them. This sample has around 370,000 clones, with 88% found just once. The sample was PBMCs or T cells enriched from blood (not recorded which). All receptors come from a young woman who had recovered from COVID-19.

This clone was recorded only once. As DNA, the CDR3 is TGTGCCAGCAGCGTAGGTCGGAGCGGCAACACCGGGGAGCTGTTTTTT. Protein sequence: CASSVGRSGNTGELFF. The chain combines TRBV9 with TRBJ2-2, with D tentatively TRBD2 (5 bases). Germline-derived CDR1 and CDR2 are SGDLS and YYNGEE. The V and J ends lost 0 bases and 2 bases respectively, with 11 bases between them. The CDR3 is 16 residues long.

This chain links TRBV27 with TRBJ1-4, with 10 bases lining up with TRBD1. The CDR3 runs to 13 residues. The J segment lost 8 bases and the V segment lost 4 bases, leaving 1 base of the junction unmatched. Germline CDR1 is MNHEY and CDR2 is SMNVEV (reference sequence). The CDR3 reads CASSWGQGEKLFF. CDR3 DNA sequence: TGTGCCAGCAGTTGGGGACAGGGGGAAAAACTGTTTTTT.

This rearrangement joins TRBV11-2 to TRBJ1-1; D perhaps matches TRBD1 (5 bases). The length of the CDR3 is 17 residues. Trimming removed 1 base from V and 2 bases from J, with 17 bases in between. Germline assignment: CDR1 SGHAT and CDR2 FQNNGV. This CDR3 is CASSLGAYDSVNTEAFF. The CDR3 bases are TGTGCCAGCAGCTTAGGGGCCTATGACAGTGTTAACACTGAAGCTTTCTTT.

The V and J genes are TRBV5-1 and TRBJ1-5; TRBD1 aligns across 8 bases. The CDR3 has 15 amino acids. The V and J ends lost 3 bases and 7 bases, in that order; junction bases with no gene match: 9. The germline V gene encodes CDR1 SGHRS and CDR2 YFSETQ. The CDR3 DNA sequence: TGCGCCAGCAGCTGGGGGACAGGAGGGAGACAGCCCCAGCATTTT. Amino acid sequence: CASSWGTGGRQPQHF.

The chain links TRBV30 to TRBJ1-1; TRBD1 agrees at 8 bases. V gave up 5 bases and J gave up 4 bases; unmatched junction bases: 9. The germline gives CDR1 GTSNPN, CDR2 SVGIG (reference sequence). The CDR3 has 14 residues. Here the CDR3 reads CAWSPGGSATEAFF. The CDR3 DNA is TGTGCCTGGTCGCCAGGGGGCTCTGCCACTGAAGCTTTCTTT.

This chain joins TRBV7-9 and TRBJ1-2; 7 bases match TRBD1. Germline V gene lookup returns CDR1 SEHNR and CDR2 FQNEAQ (reference sequence). The CDR3 consists of 16 residues. With 5 bases clipped from V and 0 bases from J, the junction kept 9 bases outside the gene matches. CDR3 in DNA: TGTGCCAGCAGCGCATTGACAGGGAACGCTAACTATGGCTACACCTTC. It yields the protein CASSALTGNANYGYTF.

The gene calls are TRBV13 and TRBJ1-1; 11 bases line up with TRBD1. This CDR3 has 16 residues. J gave up 5 bases and V 6 bases, and 11 bases lay outside the gene matches. The germline CDR1 and CDR2 sequences are PRHDT and FYEKMQ (reference sequence). CDR3 bases: TGTGCCAGCAGACCCGGACAGGGGGCATTAGAAACTGAAGCTTTCTTT. This translates into CASRPGQGALETEAFF.

The chain joins TRBV11-2 to TRBJ1-2, with D possibly being TRBD1 (6 bases). CDR1 SGHAT and CDR2 FQNNGV come from the germline V gene. The CDR3 totals 11 residues. V lost 5 bases to trimming and J lost 6 bases, with 7 bases between them. The CDR3 is CASSAGDGYTF. The DNA of the CDR3 is TGTGCCAGCAGCGCAGGGGATGGCTACACCTTC.

The chain is built from TRBV6-5 and TRBJ1-1; TRBD1 might be the D (6 bases). Trimming cost V 8 bases and J 8 bases, with 18 bases left between them. Germline V gene data show CDR1 as MNHEY and CDR2 as SVGAGI. There are 13 residues in the CDR3. CDR3 in DNA: TGTGCCAGCCAACTCCGGGGGGGGCTGGAAGCTTTCTTT. Translation: CASQLRGGLEAFF.

V gene TRBV30 combines with J gene TRBJ1-5; D uncertain. Germline CDR1 and CDR2: GTSNPN and SVGIG (reference sequence). Trimming cost V 1 base and J 6 bases, with 7 bases left between them. The CDR3 contains 12 residues. The CDR3 coding sequence is TGTGCCTGGAGTGCACCCGGTCAGCCCCAGCATTTT. Its translation: CAWSAPGQPQHF. The variable domain in full, with the rest retrieved from reference TRBV30 and TRBJ1-5, is SQTIHQWPATLVQPVGSPLSLECTVEGTSNPNLYWYRQAAGRGLQLLFYSVGIGQISSEVPQNLSASRPQDRQFILSSKKLLLSDSGFYLCAWSAPGQPQHFGDGTRLSIL.

V is TRBV9 and J is TRBJ2-3, with D perhaps TRBD1 (5 bases). Deletions cut 2 bases from V and 2 bases from J, with 15 bases between. CDR3 length equals 16 residues. CDR1 SGDLS and CDR2 YYNGEE come from the germline V gene. CDR3 nucleotides: TGTGCCAGCAGCGTTGGGGTCCAGGGCCACACAGATACGCAGTATTTT. This sequence encodes CASSVGVQGHTDTQYF.

This clone was recorded once. This chain connects TRBV3-1 (or the pseudogene TRBV3-2) to TRBJ2-1, with TRBD1 identical over 12 bases. V dropped 4 bases and J dropped 8; count of bases not matched to a gene: 15. Looked up from germline, CDR1 is LGHDT and CDR2 is YNNKEL (reference sequence). This CDR3 contains 18 residues. The CDR3 region is CASSPVPGQGARGYEQFF. In DNA form, the CDR3 reads TGTGCCAGCAGCCCCGTCCCGGGACAGGGGGCGCGGGGATATGAGCAGTTCTTC.

This clone was counted a single time. V and J are TRBV30 and TRBJ1-2, with D possibly TRBD1 on 6 matching bases. Germline CDR1 and CDR2: GTSNPN and SVGIG (reference sequence). CDR3 length: 13 residues. Trimming left V 4 bases short and J 1 base short, with 10 bases between. The CDR3 bases are TGTGCCTGGACGTTCAGGGGTAACTATGGCTACACCTTC. This sequence encodes CAWTFRGNYGYTF. The whole variable domain, filled in from reference TRBV30 and TRBJ1-2, reads SQTIHQWPATLVQPVGSPLSLECTVEGTSNPNLYWYRQAAGRGLQLLFYSVGIGQISSEVPQNLSASRPQDRQFILSSKKLLLSDSGFYLCAWTFRGNYGYTFGSGTRLTVV.

V is TRBV2 and J is TRBJ1-2, with D possibly matching TRBD1 (5 bases). The CDR3 runs to 13 residues. Germline CDR1 reads SNHLY; CDR2 reads FYNNEI. Between the trimmed V and J ends, which lost 7 bases and 7 bases, there was a span of 16 bases. CDR3 in amino acids: CASKGSYLAGYTF. DNA of the CDR3: TGTGCCAGCAAGGGGTCTTACTTAGCTGGCTACACCTTC.

This clone was seen only a few times. The chain links TRBV7-6 to TRBJ2-3, with a possible D match to TRBD1 (5 bases). The CDR3 is made up of 15 amino acids. Germline V gives CDR1 SGHVS, CDR2 FNYEAQ. Deletions cut 1 base from V and 0 bases from J, with 8 bases between. CDR3: CASSLVGQSTDTQYF. The DNA of the CDR3 is TGTGCCAGCAGCTTAGTCGGACAAAGCACAGATACGCAGTATTTT.

Regarding this clone: Distinct nucleotide sequences in the sample also encode this CDR3. The chain links TRBV30 to TRBJ2-3; 8 nucleotides line up with TRBD2. The CDR3 sequence is 14 residues long. From germline, CDR1 is GTSNPN and CDR2 SVGIG (reference sequence). J lost 1 base, V lost 3 bases, and 3 bases had no gene match. The CDR3 DNA is TGTGCCTGGAGCAGAGCGGGGGGCACAGATACGCAGTATTTT. Translated: CAWSRAGGTDTQYF.

The chain employs TRBV4-2 and TRBJ2-1; tentative D call: TRBD2 (6 bases). Deletions cut 2 bases from V and 8 bases from J, with 16 bases between. The CDR3 length is 15 residues. CDR1 LGHNA and CDR2 YNFKEQ come from the germline V gene. CDR3 coding DNA: TGTGCCAGCAGCCAAAGGGACTTAGTTTGGGATGAGCAGTTCTTC. Translating gives CASSQRDLVWDEQFF.

The chain employs TRBV6-5 and TRBJ1-6; TRBD1 agrees at 7 bases. Germline V CDR1 and CDR2: MNHEY, SVGAGI. Trimming took 7 bases from V and 7 from J; bases not matched to a gene: 7. The CDR3 contains 14 residues. CDR3 nucleotide sequence: TGTGCCAGCAAAGAGGGACAGTCCAATTCACCCCTCCACTTT. Protein product: CASKEGQSNSPLHF.

V is TRBV7-6 and J is TRBJ2-7; 7 bases are a match to TRBD1. CDR3 size: 15 residues. The germline gives CDR1 SGHVS, CDR2 FNYEAQ. V was pared by 4 bases and J by 0 bases, with 6 bases of the junction left unmatched. CDR3 protein: CASSWGTEVSYEQYF. The CDR3 nucleotides are TGTGCCAGCAGCTGGGGGACAGAAGTCTCCTACGAGCAGTACTTC.

The CDR3 nucleotides read TGTGCCAGCAGTTTCCAAGGACAGGGGAGAGATGAAAAACTGTTTTTT. Translated: CASSFQGQGRDEKLFF. This chain uses TRBV28 with TRBJ1-4, with 9 bases lining up with TRBD1. V shed 3 bases and J 6 bases; nucleotides not matched to a gene: 8. The CDR3 is 16 amino acids. CDR1 MDHEN and CDR2 SYDVKM come from the germline V gene.

V usage is TRBV18 and J usage is TRBJ1-3; 7 positions agree with TRBD1. The trim removed 4 bases at V and 4 bases at J, leaving 7 bases unmatched. CDR3 size: 15 residues. Germline lookup yields CDR1 KGHSH and CDR2 LQKENI. The CDR3 protein is CASSRAGTEGNTIYF. As DNA, the CDR3 is TGTGCCAGCTCACGGGCCGGGACAGAAGGAAACACCATATATTTT.

This chain joins TRBV28 and TRBJ2-1; 8 bases agree with TRBD1. Germline-derived CDR1 and CDR2 are MDHEN and SYDVKM. The CDR3 is 18 amino acids. The V segment lost 9 bases and the J segment 8 bases; nucleotides outside the gene matches: 24. In nucleotides, the CDR3 is TGTGCCAGTCAATCGGTATACAGGGGGAAAAACGGTGCGTATGAGCAGTTCTTC. Encoded protein: CASQSVYRGKNGAYEQFF.

In this sample, this clone turned up a few times. V usage is TRBV4-3 and J usage is TRBJ2-1; perhaps TRBD2 as D (5 bases). The germline V gene encodes CDR1 LGHNA and CDR2 YSLEER. The CDR3 spans 17 residues. V was shortened by 0 bases and J by 3 bases, with 15 bases between the two germline ends. The CDR3 protein is CASSQDVRGGVYNEQFF. The CDR3 DNA sequence: TGCGCCAGCAGCCAAGATGTCCGAGGAGGAGTCTACAATGAGCAGTTCTTC.

The rearrangement uses TRBV5-1 and TRBJ1-5, with D tentatively TRBD1 (5 bases). The V end lost 1 base, the J end lost 0 bases, and 8 bases lay between the germline ends. From germline, CDR1 is SGHRS and CDR2 YFSETQ. The CDR3 extends over 15 amino acids. In DNA form, the CDR3 reads TGCGCCAGCAGCTTGCTAGGGGATAGCAATCAGCCCCAGCATTTT. Residues: CASSLLGDSNQPQHF.

The chain carries TRBV30 and TRBJ1-5; tentatively, D is TRBD1 (6 bases). The ends were cut back, 7 bases at V and 4 bases at J, with 14 bases in the middle. The CDR3 spans 13 residues. Per germline, CDR1 GTSNPN and CDR2 SVGIG (reference sequence). CDR3 in DNA: TGTGCCTTCGAACAGGGTCAGAATCAGCCCCAGCATTTT. Its protein product is CAFEQGQNQPQHF.

The rearrangement uses TRBV30 and TRBJ2-5; 8 bases are shared with TRBD2. The V segment lost 3 bases and the J segment 5 bases; nucleotides outside the gene matches: 8. The length of the CDR3 is 14 residues. Germline V lookup: CDR1 GTSNPN, CDR2 SVGIG (reference sequence). Here the CDR3 reads CAWSLGASGETQYF. In nucleotides, the CDR3 is TGTGCCTGGAGCCTCGGGGCTAGCGGGGAGACCCAGTACTTC.